This T cell receptor beta chain was recovered during a study of cytomegalovirus exposure and HLA in healthy donors. The CDR3 is 16 residues long. V was pared by 5 bases and J by 6 bases, with 21 bases between. The germline V gene has CDR1 MDHEN and CDR2 SYDVKM. In nominal health when sampled, donors likely had unrecorded immune exposures nonetheless. About this clone: As yet, its antigen is unknown.

Primers: 60 Vbeta forward and 13 Jbeta reverse. Repertoires were generated with immunoSEQ multiplex PCR, while TCRdb's copy carries only in-frame clones and drops some. The sample lists about 130,000 clones; approximately 80% were seen once. General observations from the study: Some V segments, including TRBV6-2 and TRBV6-3, were excluded as indistinguishable. The study reported that TCR beta sequences accurately predicted HLA-A and HLA-B alleles in most subjects.

This clonotype originated in a male donor in good health and CMV-seronegative. Sequences were obtained from PBMCs. The J gene is TRBJ2-3, the V gene TRBV28; TRBD1 is a possible D gene (7 bases). CDR3 protein: CASSPAGLGGVDTQYF. The CDR3 DNA sequence: TGTGCCAGCAGTCCGGCGGGGCTAGGGGGCGTCGATACGCAGTATTTT. The complete variable domain, with remaining parts taken from reference TRBV28 and TRBJ2-3, reads DVKVTQSSRYLVKRTGEKVFLECVQDMDHENMFWYRQDPGLGLRLIYFSYDVKMKEKGDIPEGYSVSREKKERFSLILESASTNQTSMYLCASSPAGLGGVDTQYFGPGTRLTVL.